Shown below are 18 T cell receptor beta chains from a single sample sequenced in a study of Ad26.COV2.S vaccination and SARS-CoV-2 variants (dated by TCRdb to about 2021). The treatment or condition label on this specimen signifies: some 20 received Ad26.COV2.S at low or high dose, single or two shots; roughly five received placebo; per-sample allocation not given. For vaccine and placebo recipients, the sequenced repertoires came from samples collected on day 63 after the first injection. Library method: the immunoSEQ multiplex PCR assay. TCRdb provides this immuneACCESS table in a form limited to in-frame rearrangements. Some clones are lacking; in checked studies, under half of them reflect an unresolved V gene, and why the rest are absent is not known. The sample profile shows under 400,000 clones; over 75% of them were found once. About 3% of the sample is in the top ten clones. The sequencing used peripheral blood, collected in a trial of Ad26.COV2.S vaccine versus placebo. These receptors came from a person between 18 and 60 years old who received the Ad26.COV2.S COVID-19 vaccine or a placebo.

The V gene is TRBV6-4, the J gene TRBJ2-3; 11 bases are a match to TRBD2. CDR1 and CDR2 from the germline V gene are MRHNA and SNTAGT. V gave up 4 bases and J gave up 2 bases; unmatched junction bases: 11. The CDR3 sequence is 18 residues long. The DNA for the CDR3 is TGTGCCAGCAGTGTCCCCCTGCTAGCGGGGGGTACCACAGATACGCAGTATTTT. It is translated as CASSVPLLAGGTTDTQYF.

The chain couples TRBV29-1 to TRBJ2-4; D not resolved. The CDR3 spans 14 residues. The V end was cut by 3 bases, the J end by 6 bases, with 15 bases between. The germline gives CDR1 SQVTM, CDR2 ANQGSEA. The CDR3 DNA is TGCAGCGTTGAGCGACTCCTCTCGGGAAACATTCAGTACTTC. Translation gives CSVERLLSGNIQYF.

CDR3: CASSMWGTPGNTIYF. CDR3 nucleotide sequence: TGTGCCAGTAGTATGTGGGGGACCCCCGGAAACACCATATATTTT. The rearrangement joins TRBV19 to TRBJ1-3, with a tentative D call TRBD1 (5 bases). Trimming took 3 bases from V and 4 from J, leaving 13 bases between them. The length of the CDR3 is 15 residues. Per germline, CDR1 LNHDA and CDR2 SQIVND (reference sequence).

V gene TRBV6-5 combines with J gene TRBJ1-2; D may be TRBD1 (6 bases). CDR1 and CDR2 from the germline V gene are MNHEY and SVGAGI. This CDR3 comprises 13 residues. With 5 bases removed from V and 7 bases from J, the gap between germline ends came to 14 bases. CDR3 in amino acids: CASSLSGGAGYTF. The CDR3, as DNA: TGTGCCAGCAGTCTCTCCGGGGGGGCTGGCTACACCTTC.

This clone was picked up a small number of times. The chain carries TRBV2 and TRBJ1-1, with TRBD1 as a possible D gene (6 bases). V was cut by 8 bases and J by 5 bases, with 18 bases left in between. The V gene's germline CDR1 is SNHLY and CDR2 FYNNEI. The CDR3 length is 14 residues. CDR3 sequence (DNA): TGTGCCAGCTCCCGGGGGCGGTGGGAGACTGAAGCTTTCTTT. Its translation is CASSRGRWETEAFF.

This chain uses TRBV5-5 with TRBJ2-2; the D gene is possibly TRBD2 (6 bases). Deletions cut 4 bases from V and 7 bases from J, with 17 bases between. Germline CDR1 is SGHKS and CDR2 is YYEKEE (reference sequence). This CDR3 comprises 15 residues. CDR3: CASSRTGREDGELFF. The CDR3 bases are TGTGCCAGCAGCCGGACGGGCAGGGAGGACGGGGAGCTGTTTTTT.

This chain links TRBV5-5 with TRBJ2-7; TRBD1 or TRBD2 may be the D gene (6 bases each). The CDR3 sequence is 14 residues long. The V end lost 0 bases, the J end lost 7 bases, and 14 bases lay between the germline ends. Germline V gene sequence: CDR1 SGHKS, CDR2 YYEKEE (reference sequence). The CDR3 DNA follows: TGTGCCAGCAGCTTGGGTTACAGGGCGGGAGAGCAGTACTTC. Its translation: CASSLGYRAGEQYF.

V and J are TRBV2 and TRBJ2-5, with D possibly matching TRBD2 (5 bases). This CDR3 is built from 14 residues. Germline lookup yields CDR1 SNHLY and CDR2 FYNNEI. V was clipped by 5 bases and J by 0 bases, with 10 bases between them. The CDR3 spells CASSTGINQETQYF. The CDR3 bases are TGTGCCAGCAGTACCGGGATTAACCAAGAGACCCAGTACTTC.

The chain joins TRBV10-3 to TRBJ2-2; D is possibly TRBD2 (5 bases). Trimming stripped 11 bases from V and 5 bases from J, with 9 bases between. Germline-derived CDR1 and CDR2 are ENHRY and SYGVKD. The CDR3 has 11 amino acids. CDR3 protein: CASTSTGELFF. DNA of the CDR3: TGTGCCTCCACTAGTACCGGGGAGCTGTTTTTT.

V gene TRBV7-2 combines with J gene TRBJ2-1; TRBD2 agrees at 15 bases. Trimming cost V 5 bases and J 10 bases; bases outside gene matches: 9. Germline V lookup: CDR1 SGHTA, CDR2 FQGNSA. This CDR3 has 16 amino acids. The CDR3 sequence: CASSLHTGTSGGEQFF. CDR3 in DNA: TGTGCCAGCAGCCTACACACCGGGACTAGCGGGGGGGAGCAGTTCTTC.

The V and J genes are TRBV3-1 (or the pseudogene TRBV3-2) and TRBJ1-5; D call uncertain. V gave up 0 bases and J gave up 6 bases, with 6 bases separating them. The CDR3 contains 13 residues. Germline assignment: CDR1 LGHDT and CDR2 YNNKEL (reference sequence). Here the CDR3 DNA reads TGTGCCAGCAGCCAAGATCTAAGTCAGCCCCAGCATTTT. This sequence encodes CASSQDLSQPQHF.

V gene TRBV4-1 combines with J gene TRBJ2-5, with 7 bases fitting TRBD2. Germline V gives CDR1 MGHRA, CDR2 YSYEKL. The CDR3 runs to 15 residues. The J segment lost 3 bases and the V segment lost 1 base, leaving 5 bases of the junction unmatched. In nucleotides, the CDR3 is TGCGCCAGCAGCCAAGGGCCAGGACTAGAAGAGACCCAGTACTTC. This sequence encodes CASSQGPGLEETQYF.

This clone is a singleton in its sample. V and J are TRBV6-6 and TRBJ1-5; D remains ambiguous. V was pared by 5 bases and J by 5 bases, with 10 bases between. The germline V gene has CDR1 MNHNY and CDR2 SVGAGI (reference sequence). The CDR3 contains 13 residues. CDR3 sequence reads: CASSGYRDQPQHF. CDR3 coding DNA: TGTGCCAGCAGTGGGTATCGGGATCAGCCCCAGCATTTT.

The chain carries TRBV12-3 or TRBV12-4 and TRBJ1-2; no clear D. The CDR3 has 12 residues. V was pared by 6 bases and J by 8 bases, with 13 bases between. The CDR3 sequence: CASSYPRKGYTF. The CDR3 DNA reads TGTGCCAGCAGCTATCCCAGGAAGGGCTACACCTTC.

This chain uses TRBV6-5 with TRBJ2-7; D gene uncertain. There are 14 residues in the CDR3. V lost 7 bases, J lost 1 base, and 14 bases lay in between. The germline gives CDR1 MNHEY, CDR2 SVGAGI. CDR3 nucleotides: TGTGCCAGCACAATCCCCGAAAGTTCCTACGAGCAGTACTTC. Amino acids: CASTIPESSYEQYF.

This rearrangement joins TRBV25-1 to TRBJ2-3, with 8 positions matching TRBD2. V was clipped by 3 bases and J by 7 bases; unmatched bases: 15. The CDR3 sequence is 17 residues long. The germline V gene encodes CDR1 MGHDK and CDR2 SYGVNS. For the CDR3, the DNA is TGTGCCAGCAGTGAGGCGGGGACCGGGGGGGCCCGACATACGCAGTATTTT. It is translated as CASSEAGTGGARHTQYF.

In this sample, this clone turned up a few times. The chain combines TRBV19 with TRBJ1-5; the D is unclear. Germline V CDR1 and CDR2: LNHDA, SQIVND (reference sequence). V lost 5 bases to trimming and J lost 6 bases, with 17 bases between them. The CDR3 is 15 residues long. CDR3 sequence: CASSSRVVVGQPQHF. CDR3 bases: TGTGCCAGTAGTTCTCGGGTGGTAGTGGGTCAGCCCCAGCATTTT.

V usage is TRBV6-5 and J usage is TRBJ2-4; no firm D call. V was clipped by 3 bases and J by 0 bases, with 12 bases between them. The CDR3 runs to 16 residues. Germline lookup yields CDR1 MNHEY and CDR2 SVGAGI. The CDR3 sequence is CASSYAPAVAKNIQYF. In DNA, the CDR3 is TGTGCCAGCAGTTATGCCCCGGCGGTAGCCAAAAACATTCAGTACTTC.